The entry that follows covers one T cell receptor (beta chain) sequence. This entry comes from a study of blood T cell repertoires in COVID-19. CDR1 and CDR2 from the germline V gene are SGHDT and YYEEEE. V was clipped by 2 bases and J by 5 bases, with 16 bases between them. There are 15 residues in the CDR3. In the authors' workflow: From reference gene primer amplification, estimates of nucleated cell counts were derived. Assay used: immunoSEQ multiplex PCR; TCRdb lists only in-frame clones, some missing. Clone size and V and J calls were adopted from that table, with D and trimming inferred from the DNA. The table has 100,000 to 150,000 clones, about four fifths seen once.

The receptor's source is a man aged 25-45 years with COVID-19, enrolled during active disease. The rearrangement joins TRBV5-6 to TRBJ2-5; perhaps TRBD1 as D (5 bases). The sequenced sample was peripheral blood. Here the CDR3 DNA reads TGTGCCAGCAGCTTTGGGGCCGCTCCCAAGGAGACCCAGTACTTC. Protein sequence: CASSFGAAPKETQYF.